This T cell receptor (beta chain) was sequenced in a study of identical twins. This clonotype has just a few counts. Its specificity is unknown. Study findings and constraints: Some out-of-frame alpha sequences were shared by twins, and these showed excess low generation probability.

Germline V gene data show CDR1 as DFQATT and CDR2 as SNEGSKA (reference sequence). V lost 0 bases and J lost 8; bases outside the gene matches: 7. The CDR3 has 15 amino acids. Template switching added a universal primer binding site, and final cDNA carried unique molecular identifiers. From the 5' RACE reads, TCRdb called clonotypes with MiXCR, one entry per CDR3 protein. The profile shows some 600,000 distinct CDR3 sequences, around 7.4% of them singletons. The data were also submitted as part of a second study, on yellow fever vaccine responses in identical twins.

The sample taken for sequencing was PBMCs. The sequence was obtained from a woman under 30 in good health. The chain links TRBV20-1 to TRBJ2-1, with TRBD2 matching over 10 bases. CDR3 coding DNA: TGCAGTGCTAGAGATCTAGCGGGAGAGGTTCATGAGCAGTTCTTC. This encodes CSARDLAGEVHEQFF.